This T cell receptor beta chain was found in a study of blood T cell repertoires in COVID-19. About the study: Samples came from the United States, Italy and Spain, spanning acute and convalescent COVID-19.

Individuals drawn from approximately 26 US areas were roughly 18 to 95 years old. Allocation to cohorts depended on clinical history reported by the participants. No more than 2 weeks before study entry, exposed participants had met a case of COVID-19. The method was immunoSEQ multiplex PCR; TCRdb's version includes in-frame clones alone and lacks a portion of them. The repertoire holds about 300,000 clones, with roughly nine tenths as singletons. The TCR originated in a woman between 45 and 65 years old who had been exposed to COVID-19. The sample taken for sequencing was PBMCs or T cells enriched from blood (not recorded which).

In DNA form, the CDR3 reads TGTGCCTGGAGTCCCCTCAGCCGACAGGGGCGGAACTATGGCTACACCTTC. As protein: CAWSPLSRQGRNYGYTF. The V call is TRBV30, the J call TRBJ1-2, with 8 bases aligning to TRBD1. Losses at the gene ends were 2 bases for V and 2 bases for J; bases not matched to a gene: 13. The CDR3 loop spans 17 amino acids. CDR1 and CDR2 from the germline V gene are GTSNPN and SVGIG (reference sequence).